This TCR beta chain came from a study of T cell clonotyping in hematopoietic cell transplantation. The repertoire was sequenced with immunoSEQ multiplex PCR; TCRdb's copy has only in-frame clones and lacks some. The sample lists around 5,000 clones; roughly 68% were seen once. This clone showed up just a few times. The antigen is not known. This CDR3 has 12 amino acids. The V gene's germline CDR1 is ENHRY and CDR2 SYGVKD. Germline trimming cut 10 bases from V and 4 bases from J; bases unmatched to any gene: 5. Study-wide results and caveats: At the given depth, recipient repertoires were over 95% de novo clonotypes.

Recipients were bled about 28 days pretransplant and at posttransplant days 30, 100, 180. The gene calls are TRBV10-3 and TRBJ1-1; 8 bases align to TRBD1. The clonotype comes from a male patient between 45 and 59 years old who had an allogeneic stem cell transplant from an unrelated donor, so the T cells may come from the graft donor. Some clones in this sample may be carry-over from other donors' samples. The material sequenced was PBMCs, taken 180 days after allogeneic stem cell transplant. The CDR3 bases are TGTGCCAGTACAGGGGGAAGCACTGAAGCTTTCTTT. Protein: CASTGGSTEAFF.